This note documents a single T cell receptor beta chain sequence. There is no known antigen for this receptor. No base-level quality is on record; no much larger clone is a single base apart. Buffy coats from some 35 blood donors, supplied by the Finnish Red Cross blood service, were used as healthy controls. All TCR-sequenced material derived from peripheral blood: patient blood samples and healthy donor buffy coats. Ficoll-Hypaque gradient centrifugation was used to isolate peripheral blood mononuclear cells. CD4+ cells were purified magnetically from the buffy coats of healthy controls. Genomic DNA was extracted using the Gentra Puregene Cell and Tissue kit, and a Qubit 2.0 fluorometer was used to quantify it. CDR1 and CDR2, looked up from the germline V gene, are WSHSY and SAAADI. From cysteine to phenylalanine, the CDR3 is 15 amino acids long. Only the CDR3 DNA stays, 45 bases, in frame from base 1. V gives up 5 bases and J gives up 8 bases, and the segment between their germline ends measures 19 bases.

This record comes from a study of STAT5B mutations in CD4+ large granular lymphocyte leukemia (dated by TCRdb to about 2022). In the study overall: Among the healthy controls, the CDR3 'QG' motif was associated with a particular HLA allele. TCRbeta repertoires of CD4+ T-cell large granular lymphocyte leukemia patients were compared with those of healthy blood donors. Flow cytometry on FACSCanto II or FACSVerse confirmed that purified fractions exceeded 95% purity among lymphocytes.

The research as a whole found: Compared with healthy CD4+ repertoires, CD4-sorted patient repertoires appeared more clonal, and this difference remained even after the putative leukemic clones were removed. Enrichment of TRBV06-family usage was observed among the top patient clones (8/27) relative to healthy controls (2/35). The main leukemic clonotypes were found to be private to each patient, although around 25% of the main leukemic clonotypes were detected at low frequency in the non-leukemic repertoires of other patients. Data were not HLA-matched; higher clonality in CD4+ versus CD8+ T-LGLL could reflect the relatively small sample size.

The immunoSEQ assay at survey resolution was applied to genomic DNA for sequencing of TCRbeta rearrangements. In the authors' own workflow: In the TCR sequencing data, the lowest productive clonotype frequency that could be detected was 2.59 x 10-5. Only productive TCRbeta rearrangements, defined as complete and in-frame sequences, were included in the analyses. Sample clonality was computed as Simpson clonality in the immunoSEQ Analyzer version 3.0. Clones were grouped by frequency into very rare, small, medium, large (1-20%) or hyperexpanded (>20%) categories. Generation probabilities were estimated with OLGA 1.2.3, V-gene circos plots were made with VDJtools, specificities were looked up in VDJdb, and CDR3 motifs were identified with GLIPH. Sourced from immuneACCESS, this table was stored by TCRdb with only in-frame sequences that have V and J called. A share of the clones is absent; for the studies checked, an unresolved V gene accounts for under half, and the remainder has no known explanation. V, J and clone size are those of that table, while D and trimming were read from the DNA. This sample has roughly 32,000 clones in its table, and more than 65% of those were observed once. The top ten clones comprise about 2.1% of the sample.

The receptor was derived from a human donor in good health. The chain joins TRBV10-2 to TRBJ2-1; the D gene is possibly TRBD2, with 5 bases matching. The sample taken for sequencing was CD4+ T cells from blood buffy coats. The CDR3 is CASSTDYWERHEQFF. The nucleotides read TGCGCCAGCAGTACCGACTATTGGGAGCGGCATGAGCAGTTCTTC.